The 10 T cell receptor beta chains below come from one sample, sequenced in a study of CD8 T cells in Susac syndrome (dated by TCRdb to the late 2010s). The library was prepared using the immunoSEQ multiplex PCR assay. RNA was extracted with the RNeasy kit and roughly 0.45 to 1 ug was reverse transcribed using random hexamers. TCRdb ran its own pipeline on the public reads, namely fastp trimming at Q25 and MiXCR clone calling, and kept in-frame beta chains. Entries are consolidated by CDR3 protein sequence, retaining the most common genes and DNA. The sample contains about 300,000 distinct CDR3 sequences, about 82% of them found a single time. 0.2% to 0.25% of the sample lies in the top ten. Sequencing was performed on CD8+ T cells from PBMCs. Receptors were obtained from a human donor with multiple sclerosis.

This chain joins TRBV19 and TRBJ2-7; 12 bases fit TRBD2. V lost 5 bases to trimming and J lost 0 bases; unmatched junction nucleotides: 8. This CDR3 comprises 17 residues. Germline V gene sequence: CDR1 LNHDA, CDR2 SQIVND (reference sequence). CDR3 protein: CASSALAGGPHSYEQYF. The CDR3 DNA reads TGTGCCAGTAGTGCCCTAGCGGGAGGGCCCCACTCCTACGAGCAGTACTTC.

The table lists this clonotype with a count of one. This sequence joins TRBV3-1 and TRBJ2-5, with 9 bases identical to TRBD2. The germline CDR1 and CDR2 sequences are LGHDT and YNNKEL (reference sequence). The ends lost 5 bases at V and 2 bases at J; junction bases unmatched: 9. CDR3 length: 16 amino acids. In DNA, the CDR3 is TGTGCCAGCAGCACAGGTCGACTAGCGGATCAAGAGACCCAGTACTTC. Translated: CASSTGRLADQETQYF.

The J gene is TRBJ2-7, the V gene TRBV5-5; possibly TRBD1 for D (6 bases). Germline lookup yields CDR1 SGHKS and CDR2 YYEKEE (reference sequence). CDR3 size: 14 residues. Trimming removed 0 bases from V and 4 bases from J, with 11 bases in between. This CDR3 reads CASSLENRVYEQYF. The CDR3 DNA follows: TGTGCCAGCAGCTTGGAGAACAGGGTATACGAGCAGTACTTC. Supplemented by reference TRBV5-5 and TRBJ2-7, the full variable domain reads DAGVTQSPTHLIKTRGQQVTLRCSPISGHKSVSWYQQVLGQGPQFIFQYYEKEERGRGNFPDRFSARQFPNYSSELNVNALLLGDSALYLCASSLENRVYEQYFGPGTRLTVT.

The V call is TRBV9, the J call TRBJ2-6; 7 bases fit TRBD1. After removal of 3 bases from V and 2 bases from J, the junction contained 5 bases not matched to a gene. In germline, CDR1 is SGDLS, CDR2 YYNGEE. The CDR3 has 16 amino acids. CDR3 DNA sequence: TGTGCCAGCAGCGGAAACAGGGGAACTGGGGCCAACGTCCTGACTTTC. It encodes CASSGNRGTGANVLTF.

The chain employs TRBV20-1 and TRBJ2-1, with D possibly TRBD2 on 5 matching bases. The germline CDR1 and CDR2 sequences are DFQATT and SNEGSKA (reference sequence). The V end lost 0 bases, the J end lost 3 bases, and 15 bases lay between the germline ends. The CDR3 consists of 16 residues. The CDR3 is CSARDLVSSNYNEQFF. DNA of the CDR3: TGCAGTGCTAGAGATCTCGTATCTAGCAACTACAATGAGCAGTTCTTC.

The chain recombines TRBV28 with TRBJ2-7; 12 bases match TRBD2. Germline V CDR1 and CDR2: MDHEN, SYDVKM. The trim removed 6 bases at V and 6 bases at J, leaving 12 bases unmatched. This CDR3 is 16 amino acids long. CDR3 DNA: TGTGCCAGCAGCCAAGCGACTAGCGGGAGAATAGGCGAGCAGTACTTC. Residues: CASSQATSGRIGEQYF.

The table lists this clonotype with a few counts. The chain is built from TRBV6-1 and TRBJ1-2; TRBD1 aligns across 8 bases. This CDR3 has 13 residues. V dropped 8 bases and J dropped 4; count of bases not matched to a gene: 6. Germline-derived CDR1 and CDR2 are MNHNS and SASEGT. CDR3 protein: CASGDRGTYGYTF. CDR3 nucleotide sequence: TGTGCCAGCGGCGACAGGGGTACCTATGGCTACACCTTC.

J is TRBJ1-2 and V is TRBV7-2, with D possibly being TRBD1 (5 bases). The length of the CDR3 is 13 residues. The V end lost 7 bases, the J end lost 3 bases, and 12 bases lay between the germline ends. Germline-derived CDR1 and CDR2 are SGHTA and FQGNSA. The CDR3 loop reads CASKPLRDYGYTF. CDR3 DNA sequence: TGTGCCAGCAAGCCCCTCAGGGACTATGGCTACACCTTC.

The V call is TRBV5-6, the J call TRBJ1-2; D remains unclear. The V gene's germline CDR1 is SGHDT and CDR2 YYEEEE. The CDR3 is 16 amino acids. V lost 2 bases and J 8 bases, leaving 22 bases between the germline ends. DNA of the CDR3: TGTGCCAGCAGCTTTGGTGCCCTTGGAAGGGCTGACGGCTACACCTTC. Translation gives CASSFGALGRADGYTF. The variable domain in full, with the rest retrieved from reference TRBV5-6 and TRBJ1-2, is DAGVTQSPTHLIKTRGQQVTLRCSPKSGHDTVSWYQQALGQGPQFIFQYYEEEERQRGNFPDRFSGHQFPNYSSELNVNALLLGDSALYLCASSFGALGRADGYTFGSGTRLTVV.

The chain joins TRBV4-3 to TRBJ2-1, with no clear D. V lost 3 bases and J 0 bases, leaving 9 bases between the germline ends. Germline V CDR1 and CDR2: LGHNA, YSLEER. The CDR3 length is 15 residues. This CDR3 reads CASSHGPSSYNEQFF. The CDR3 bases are TGCGCCAGCAGCCACGGACCGTCCTCCTACAATGAGCAGTTCTTC.